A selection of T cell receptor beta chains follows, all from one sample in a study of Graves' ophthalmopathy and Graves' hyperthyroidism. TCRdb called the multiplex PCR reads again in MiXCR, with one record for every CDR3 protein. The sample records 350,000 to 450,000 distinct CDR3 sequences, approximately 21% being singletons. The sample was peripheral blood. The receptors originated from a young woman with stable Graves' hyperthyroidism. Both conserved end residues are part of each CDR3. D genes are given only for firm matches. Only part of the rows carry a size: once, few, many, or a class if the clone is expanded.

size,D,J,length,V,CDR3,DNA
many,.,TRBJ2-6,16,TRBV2,CASTYLEGTGANVLTF,TGTGCCAGCACCTATCTTGAGGGGACCGGGGCCAACGTCCTGACTTTC
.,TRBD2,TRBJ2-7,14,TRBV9,CASSHTTSRNEQYF,TGTGCCAGCAGCCACACGACTAGCAGGAACGAGCAGTACTTC
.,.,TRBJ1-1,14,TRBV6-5,CASSYGRIITESFF,TGTGCCAGCAGTTATGGACGTATTATCACTGAATCTTTCTTT
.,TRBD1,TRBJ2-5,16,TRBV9,CASSRETGEVSETQYF,TGTGCCAGCAGCAGAGAAACAGGGGAAGTCAGCGAGACCCAGTACTTC
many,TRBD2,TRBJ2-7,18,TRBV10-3,CAISERAGESMGSYEQYF,TGTGCCATCAGTGAAAGGGCGGGAGAATCAATGGGCTCCTACGAGCAGTACTTC
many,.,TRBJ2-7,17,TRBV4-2,CASSLVISDSYSYEQYF,TGTGCCAGCAGCCTAGTTATCTCGGACTCCTACTCCTACGAGCAGTACTTC
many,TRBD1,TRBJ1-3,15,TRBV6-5,CASSWTGFSGNTIYF,TGTGCCAGCAGTTGGACAGGTTTCTCTGGAAACACCATATATTTT
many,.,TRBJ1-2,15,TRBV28,CATSIPGQDWQGYTF,TGTGCCACCTCGATTCCGGGGCAAGACTGGCAGGGCTACACCTTC
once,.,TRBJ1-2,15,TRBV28,CASTDVIPLDYGYTF,TGTGCCAGCACTGATGTCATTCCGCTTGACTATGGCTACACCTTC
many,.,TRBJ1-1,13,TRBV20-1,CSARVPRPPEAFF,TGCAGTGCTAGAGTTCCCCGACCCCCTGAAGCTTTCTTT
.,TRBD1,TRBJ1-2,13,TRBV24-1,CATSDGQGKGYTF,TGTGCCACCAGTGATGGACAGGGTAAAGGCTACACCTTC
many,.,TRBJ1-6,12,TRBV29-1,CSVGEGNSPLHF,TGCAGCGTTGGTGAAGGCAATTCACCCCTCCACTTT
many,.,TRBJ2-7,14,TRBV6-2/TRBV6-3,CASIPGHFSYEQYF,TGTGCCAGCATCCCGGGACACTTTTCCTACGAGCAGTACTTC
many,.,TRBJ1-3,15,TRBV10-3,CAISSDRSSGNTIYF,TGTGCCATCAGTAGCGACAGGAGCTCTGGAAACACCATATATTTT
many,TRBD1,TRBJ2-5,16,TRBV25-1,CASSGTETGRQETQYF,TGTGCCAGCAGTGGAACCGAGACAGGGAGACAAGAGACCCAGTACTTC
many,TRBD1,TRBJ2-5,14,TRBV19,CASSTDRGQETQYF,TGTGCCAGTAGTACCGACAGGGGACAAGAGACCCAGTACTTC
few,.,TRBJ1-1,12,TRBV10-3,CASRGGSTEAFF,TGTGCCTCTCGGGGGGGATCCACTGAAGCTTTCTTT
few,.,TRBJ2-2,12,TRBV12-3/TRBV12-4,CASSLEIGELFF,TGTGCCAGCAGTCTGGAGATCGGGGAGCTGTTTTTT
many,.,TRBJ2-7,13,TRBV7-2,CASSQDWTVEQYF,TGTGCCAGCAGCCAAGACTGGACCGTCGAGCAGTACTTC
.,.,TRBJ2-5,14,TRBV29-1,CSVEESESGETQYF,TGCAGCGTTGAAGAGTCTGAGTCCGGAGAGACCCAGTACTTC
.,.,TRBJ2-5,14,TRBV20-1,CSASLILGRETQYF,TGCAGTGCTAGTCTTATCTTGGGACGAGAGACCCAGTACTTC
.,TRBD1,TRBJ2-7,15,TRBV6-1,CASRAAPGQPYEQYF,TGTGCCAGCAGGGCCGCACCGGGACAGCCCTACGAGCAGTACTTC
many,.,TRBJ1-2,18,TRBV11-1,CASSLAPGGVGTTYGYTF,TGTGCCAGCAGCTTAGCGCCTGGAGGTGTTGGGACCACCTATGGCTACACCTTC
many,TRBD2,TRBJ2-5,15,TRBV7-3,CASSLLAGGPETQYF,TGTGCCAGCAGCTTATTAGCGGGAGGGCCGGAGACCCAGTACTTC
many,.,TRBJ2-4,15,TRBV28,CASSKGGFTKNIKYF,TGTGCCAGCAGCAAAGGGGGTTTTACCAAAAACATTAAGTACTTC
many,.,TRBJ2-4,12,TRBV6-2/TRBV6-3,CASSYFENIQYF,TGTGCCAGCAGTTACTTTGAAAACATTCAGTACTTC
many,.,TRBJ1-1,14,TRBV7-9,CASSYGLTNTEAFF,TGTGCCAGCAGCTATGGACTTACTAACACTGAAGCTTTCTTT
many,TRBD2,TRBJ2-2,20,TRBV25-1,CASRLGGAGTFIPNTGELFF,TGTGCCAGCAGGCTCGGGGGGGCCGGTACTTTTATACCCAACACCGGGGAGCTGTTTTTT
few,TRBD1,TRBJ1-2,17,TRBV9,CASSGGLKVDRNYGYTF,TGTGCCAGCAGTGGAGGCCTCAAGGTGGACAGGAACTATGGCTACACCTTC
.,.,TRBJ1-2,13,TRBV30,CAWSEKGFGGYTF,TGTGCCTGGAGTGAAAAAGGGTTTGGTGGCTACACCTTC
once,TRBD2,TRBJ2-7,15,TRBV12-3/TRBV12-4,CASSLGLAGDYEQYF,TGTGCCAGCAGCCTCGGACTAGCGGGAGATTACGAGCAGTACTTC
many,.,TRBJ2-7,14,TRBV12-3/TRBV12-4,CASSSTHGSYEQYF,TGTGCCAGCAGTTCCACTCACGGGAGCTACGAGCAGTACTTC
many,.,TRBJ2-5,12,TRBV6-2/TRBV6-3,CASSHLQETQYF,TGTGCCAGCAGTCACCTACAAGAGACCCAGTACTTC
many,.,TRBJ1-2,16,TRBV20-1,CSAIVGVYRVDYGYTF,TGCAGTGCCATAGTAGGGGTTTACAGGGTGGACTATGGCTACACCTTC
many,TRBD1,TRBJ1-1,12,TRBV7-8,CASSPRTGQAFF,TGTGCCAGCAGCCCCAGGACAGGGCAGGCTTTCTTT
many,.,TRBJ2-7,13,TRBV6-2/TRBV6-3,CASSYPDYLKQYF,TGTGCCAGCAGTTACCCGGATTACTTAAAGCAGTACTTC
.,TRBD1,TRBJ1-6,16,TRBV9,CASSGSWDRAGSPLHF,TGTGCCAGCAGCGGTTCTTGGGACAGGGCGGGATCACCCCTCCACTTT
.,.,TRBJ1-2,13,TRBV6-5,CASSYSGPRGYTF,TGTGCCAGCAGTTACTCGGGACCTCGTGGCTACACCTTC
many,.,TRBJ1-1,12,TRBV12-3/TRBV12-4,CASSSRVSEAFF,TGTGCCAGCAGTTCCAGGGTTTCTGAAGCTTTCTTT
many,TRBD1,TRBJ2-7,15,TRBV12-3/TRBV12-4,CASSLGAGGPYEQYF,TGTGCCAGCAGTTTAGGTGCAGGGGGACCCTACGAGCAGTACTTC
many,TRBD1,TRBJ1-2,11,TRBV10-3,CALRTGDGYTF,TGTGCCTTGCGGACAGGGGATGGCTACACCTTC
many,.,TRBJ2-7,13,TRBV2,CASSVLGWYEQYF,TGTGCCAGCTCGGTTTTAGGCTGGTACGAGCAGTACTTC
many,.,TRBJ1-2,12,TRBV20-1,CSANRAAYGYTF,TGCAGTGCCAACAGGGCCGCCTATGGCTACACCTTC
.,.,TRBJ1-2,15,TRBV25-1,CASSDIGARSYGYTF,TGTGCCAGCAGTGACATAGGGGCGCGAAGCTATGGCTACACCTTC
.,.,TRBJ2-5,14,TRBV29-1,CSVEGLIGGETQYF,TGCAGCGTTGAAGGCCTTATCGGAGGGGAGACCCAGTACTTC
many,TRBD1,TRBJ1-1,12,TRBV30,CAWSLQGAEAFF,TGTGCCTGGAGCCTACAGGGGGCTGAAGCTTTCTTT
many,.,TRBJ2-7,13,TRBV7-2,CASSLVSYYEQYF,TGTGCCAGCAGCTTAGTTTCCTACTACGAGCAGTACTTC
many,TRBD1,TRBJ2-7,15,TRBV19,CASRLSGTGANEQYF,TGTGCCAGTAGGCTGTCAGGGACAGGGGCCAACGAGCAGTACTTC
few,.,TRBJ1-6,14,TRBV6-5,CASSYSGGNSPLHF,TGTGCCAGCAGTTACTCGGGCGGCAATTCACCCCTCCACTTT
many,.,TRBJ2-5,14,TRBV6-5,CASSYGDGQETQYF,TGTGCCAGCAGTTACGGGGACGGACAAGAGACCCAGTACTTC